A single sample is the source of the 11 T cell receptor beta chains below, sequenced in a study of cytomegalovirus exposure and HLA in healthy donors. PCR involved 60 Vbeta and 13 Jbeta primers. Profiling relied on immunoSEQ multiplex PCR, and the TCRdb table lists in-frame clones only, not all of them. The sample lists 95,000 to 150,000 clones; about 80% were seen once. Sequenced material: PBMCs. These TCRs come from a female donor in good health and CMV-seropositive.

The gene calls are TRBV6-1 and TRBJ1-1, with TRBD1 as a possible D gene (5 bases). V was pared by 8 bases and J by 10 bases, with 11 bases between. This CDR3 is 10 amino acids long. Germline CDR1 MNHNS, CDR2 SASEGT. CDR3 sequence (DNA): TGTGCCAGCGGGGAGGGGATAGCTTTCTTT. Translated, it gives CASGEGIAFF.

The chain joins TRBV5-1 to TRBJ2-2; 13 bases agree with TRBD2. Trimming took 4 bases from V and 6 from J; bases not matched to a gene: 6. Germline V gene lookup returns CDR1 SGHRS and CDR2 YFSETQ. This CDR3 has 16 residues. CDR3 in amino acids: CASSPGTSGAPGELFF. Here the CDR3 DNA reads TGCGCCAGCAGCCCCGGGACTAGCGGGGCCCCCGGGGAGCTGTTTTTT.

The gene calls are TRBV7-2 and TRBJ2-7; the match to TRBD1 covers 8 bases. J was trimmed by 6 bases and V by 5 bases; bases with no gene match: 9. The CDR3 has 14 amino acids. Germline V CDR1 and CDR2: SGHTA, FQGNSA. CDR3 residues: CASSPQGAIGEQYF. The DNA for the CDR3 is TGTGCCAGCAGCCCCCAGGGGGCGATAGGCGAGCAGTACTTC.

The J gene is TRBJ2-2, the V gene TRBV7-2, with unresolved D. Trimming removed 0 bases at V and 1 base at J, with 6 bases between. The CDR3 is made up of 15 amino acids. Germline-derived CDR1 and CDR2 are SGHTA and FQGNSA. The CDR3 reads CASSLASLNTGELFF. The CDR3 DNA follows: TGTGCCAGCAGCTTAGCATCACTGAACACCGGGGAGCTGTTTTTT.

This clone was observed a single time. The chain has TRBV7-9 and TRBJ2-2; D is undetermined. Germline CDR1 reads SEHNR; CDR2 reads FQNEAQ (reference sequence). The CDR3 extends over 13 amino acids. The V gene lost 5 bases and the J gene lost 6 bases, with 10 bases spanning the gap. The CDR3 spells CASSPSLPGELFF. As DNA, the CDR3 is TGTGCCAGCAGCCCTTCCCTTCCCGGGGAGCTGTTTTTT.

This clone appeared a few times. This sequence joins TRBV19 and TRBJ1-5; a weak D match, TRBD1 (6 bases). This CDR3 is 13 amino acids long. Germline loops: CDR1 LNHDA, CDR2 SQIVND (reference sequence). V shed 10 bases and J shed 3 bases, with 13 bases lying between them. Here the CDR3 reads CATSGVNNQPQHF. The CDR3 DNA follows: TGTGCCACCTCAGGGGTGAACAATCAGCCCCAGCATTTT.

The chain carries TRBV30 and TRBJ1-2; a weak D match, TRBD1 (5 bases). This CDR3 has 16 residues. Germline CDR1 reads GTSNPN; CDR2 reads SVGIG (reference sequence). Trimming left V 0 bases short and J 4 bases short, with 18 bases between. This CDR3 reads CAWSVPTDLFFYGYTF. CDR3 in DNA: TGTGCCTGGAGTGTACCGACAGACTTATTCTTCTATGGCTACACCTTC.

For the CDR3, the DNA is TGTGCCATCAGTGGGAGGGTTGGCGAGACCCAGTACTTC. Amino acids: CAISGRVGETQYF. The V and J genes are TRBV10-3 and TRBJ2-5; a weak D match, TRBD2 (6 bases). CDR1 is ENHRY and CDR2 is SYGVKD in the germline V gene. The CDR3 loop spans 13 amino acids. V gave up 4 bases and J gave up 5 bases, with 11 bases separating them.

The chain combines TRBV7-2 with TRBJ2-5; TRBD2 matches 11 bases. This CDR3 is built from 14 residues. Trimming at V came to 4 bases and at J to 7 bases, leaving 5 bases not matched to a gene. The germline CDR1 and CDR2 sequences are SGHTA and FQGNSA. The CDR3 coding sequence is TGTGCCAGCAGCTCCTATAGCGGGGGGGCGACCCAGTACTTC. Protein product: CASSSYSGGATQYF.

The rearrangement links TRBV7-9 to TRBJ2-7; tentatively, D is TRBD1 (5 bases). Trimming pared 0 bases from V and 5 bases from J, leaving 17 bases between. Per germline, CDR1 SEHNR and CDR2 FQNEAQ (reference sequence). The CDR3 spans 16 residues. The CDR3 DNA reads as TGTGCCAGCAGCTTAGCTGAGGACATCTCCCGGGACGAGCAGTACTTC. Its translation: CASSLAEDISRDEQYF. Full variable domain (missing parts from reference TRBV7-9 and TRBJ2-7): DTGVSQNPRHKITKRGQNVTFRCDPISEHNRLYWYRQTLGQGPEFLTYFQNEAQLEKSRLLSDRFSAERPKGSFSTLEIQRTEQGDSAMYLCASSLAEDISRDEQYFGPGTRLTVT.

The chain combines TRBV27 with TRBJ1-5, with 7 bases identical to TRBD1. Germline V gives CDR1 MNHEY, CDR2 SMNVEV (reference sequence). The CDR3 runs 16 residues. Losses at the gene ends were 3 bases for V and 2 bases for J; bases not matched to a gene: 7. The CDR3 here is CASSFETQGGNQPQHF. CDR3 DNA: TGTGCCAGCAGTTTTGAAACTCAGGGGGGCAATCAGCCCCAGCATTTT.